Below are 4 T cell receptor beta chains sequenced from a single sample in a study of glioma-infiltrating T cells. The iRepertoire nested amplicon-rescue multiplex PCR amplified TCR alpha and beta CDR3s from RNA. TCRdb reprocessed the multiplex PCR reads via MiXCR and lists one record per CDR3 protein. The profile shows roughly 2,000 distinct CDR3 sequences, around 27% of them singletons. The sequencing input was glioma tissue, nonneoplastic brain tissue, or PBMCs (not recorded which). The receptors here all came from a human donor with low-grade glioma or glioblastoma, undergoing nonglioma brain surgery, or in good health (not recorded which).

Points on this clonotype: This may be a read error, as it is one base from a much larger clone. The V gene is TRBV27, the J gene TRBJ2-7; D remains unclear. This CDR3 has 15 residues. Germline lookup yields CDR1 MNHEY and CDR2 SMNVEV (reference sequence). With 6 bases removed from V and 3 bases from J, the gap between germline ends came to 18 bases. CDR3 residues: CASRPRPSRSYEQYF. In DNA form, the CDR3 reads TGTGCCAGCAGACCGAGACCTAGTCGCAGCTACGAGCAGTACTTC.

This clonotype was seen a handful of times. In DNA, the CDR3 is TGCAGCGTTCAAGCGGTCACAGATACGCAGTATTTT. Translation: CSVQAVTDTQYF. This sequence joins TRBV29-1 and TRBJ2-3; tentatively, D is TRBD2 (5 bases). Germline loops: CDR1 SQVTM, CDR2 ANQGSEA. The CDR3 runs 12 residues. V dropped 5 bases and J dropped 2 bases, with 8 bases sitting between them.

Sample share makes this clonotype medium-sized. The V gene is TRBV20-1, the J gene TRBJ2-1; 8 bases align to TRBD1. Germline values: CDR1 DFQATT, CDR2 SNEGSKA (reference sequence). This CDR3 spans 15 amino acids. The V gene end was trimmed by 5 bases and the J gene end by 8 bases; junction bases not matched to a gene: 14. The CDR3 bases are TGCAGTGCTCCTATAAGGACAGGGAGCTTGTATGAGCAGTTCTTC. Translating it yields CSAPIRTGSLYEQFF.

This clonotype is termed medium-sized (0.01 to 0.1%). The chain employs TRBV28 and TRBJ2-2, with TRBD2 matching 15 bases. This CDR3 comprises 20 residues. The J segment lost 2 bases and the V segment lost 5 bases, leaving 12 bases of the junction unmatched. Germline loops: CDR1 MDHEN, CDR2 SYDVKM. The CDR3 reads CASSPPGLAGGLFNTGELFF. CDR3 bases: TGTGCCAGCAGTCCCCCTGGACTAGCGGGAGGGCTCTTTAACACCGGGGAGCTGTTTTTT.